One and the same sample provided the 10 T cell receptor beta chains below, sequenced in a study of T cell responses to AZD1222 COVID-19 vaccine. Repertoires were generated with immunoSEQ multiplex PCR, while TCRdb's copy carries only in-frame clones and drops some. The repertoire consists of tens of thousands of clones, with about 78% occurring once and the leading ten covering roughly 20%. The input for sequencing was peripheral blood, taken on day 0 of AZD1222 vaccination. The receptors were gathered from an adult in good health.

The chain carries TRBV7-2 and TRBJ1-2, with D unresolved. Germline V CDR1 and CDR2: SGHTA, FQGNSA. The V gene lost 0 bases and the J gene lost 8 bases, with 7 bases spanning the gap. The CDR3 extends over 12 amino acids. The CDR3 here is CASSLAREGYTF. CDR3 nucleotide sequence: TGTGCCAGCAGCTTAGCGAGGGAAGGCTACACCTTC.

The chain is built from TRBV24-1 and TRBJ2-1, with 8 bases that match TRBD2. The trim removed 3 bases at V and 2 bases at J, leaving 11 bases unmatched. CDR3 size: 18 residues. CDR1 is KGHDR and CDR2 is SFDVKD in the germline V gene. The DNA of the CDR3 is TGTGCCACCAGTGATCAATTTCCGGCGGGAGGAACCTACAATGAGCAGTTCTTC. This encodes CATSDQFPAGGTYNEQFF.

The chain links TRBV20-1 to TRBJ1-1; D is ambiguous. The CDR3 is 11 residues long. Per the germline V gene, CDR1 is DFQATT and CDR2 is SNEGSKA (reference sequence). The ends were cut back, 3 bases at V and 1 base at J, with 3 bases in the middle. The CDR3 spells CSARKNTEAFF. CDR3 in DNA: TGCAGTGCTAGGAAGAACACTGAAGCTTTCTTT.

The V call is TRBV3-1 (or the pseudogene TRBV3-2), the J call TRBJ2-3; D unresolved. Per the germline V gene, CDR1 is LGHDT and CDR2 is YNNKEL (reference sequence). CDR3 size: 14 residues. The V gene lost 0 bases and the J gene lost 5 bases, with 9 bases spanning the gap. The CDR3 is CASSQDLPEDTQYF. The DNA of the CDR3 is TGTGCCAGCAGCCAAGATCTACCGGAAGATACGCAGTATTTT.

This rearrangement joins TRBV11-2 to TRBJ2-5; D uncertain. The V gene's germline CDR1 is SGHAT and CDR2 FQNNGV. The CDR3 runs 13 residues. V gave up 4 bases and J gave up 5 bases, with 11 bases separating them. CDR3 in amino acids: CASSSAPAETQYF. In nucleotides, the CDR3 is TGTGCCAGCAGCTCGGCCCCCGCGGAGACCCAGTACTTC. The complete variable domain, with remaining parts taken from reference TRBV11-2 and TRBJ2-5, reads EAGVAQSPRYKIIEKRQSVAFWCNPISGHATLYWYQQILGQGPKLLIQFQNNGVVDDSQLPKDRFSAERLKGVDSTLKIQPAKLEDSAVYLCASSSAPAETQYFGPGTRLLVL.

Only one count was recorded for this clone. The CDR3 sequence: CASIRDNNGAEAFF. The CDR3, as DNA: TGTGCCAGCATTAGAGACAATAACGGAGCTGAAGCTTTCTTT. V gene TRBV2 combines with J gene TRBJ1-1; unclear D gene. The length of the CDR3 is 14 residues. Looked up from germline, CDR1 is SNHLY and CDR2 is FYNNEI. The germline V and J ends were trimmed by 7 bases and 6 bases, with 18 bases remaining between them.

CDR3 amino acids: CASSLAFGRNNEQFF. CDR3 sequence (DNA): TGTGCCAGCAGCTTAGCCTTCGGCAGGAACAATGAGCAGTTCTTC. The rearrangement uses TRBV7-9 and TRBJ2-1; D call uncertain. Germline CDR1 SEHNR, CDR2 FQNEAQ (reference sequence). Trimming stripped 0 bases from V and 5 bases from J, with 11 bases between. CDR3 length: 15 residues.

The chain employs TRBV6-5 and TRBJ2-7; 7 positions match TRBD2. This CDR3 comprises 15 residues. Germline V gives CDR1 MNHEY, CDR2 SVGAGI. The J segment lost 0 bases and the V segment lost 7 bases, leaving 9 bases of the junction unmatched. CDR3: CASIFSGINSYEQYF. CDR3 nucleotides: TGTGCCAGCATATTCAGCGGGATCAACTCCTACGAGCAGTACTTC.

The rearrangement uses TRBV12-5 and TRBJ1-2; 8 bases agree with TRBD1. Trimming took 4 bases from V and 14 from J; bases not matched to a gene: 9. Germline lookup yields CDR1 LGHNT and CDR2 FRNRAP. The CDR3 runs 12 residues. As DNA, the CDR3 is TGTGCTAGTGGTTCGGACAGGGCCGCTGATACCTTC. Encoded protein: CASGSDRAADTF.

The chain carries TRBV5-5 and TRBJ2-5, with unresolved D. The length of the CDR3 is 17 residues. CDR1 is SGHKS and CDR2 is YYEKEE in the germline V gene (reference sequence). Trimming pared 4 bases from V and 2 bases from J, leaving 21 bases between. The CDR3 sequence: CASSGEGLGMGQETQYF. In DNA form, the CDR3 reads TGTGCCAGCAGCGGCGAAGGGCTAGGGATGGGGCAAGAGACCCAGTACTTC.